Below, one T cell receptor beta chain is given with its context. This record belongs to a study of CD8+CD57+ T cells in acquired aplastic anemia. Germline V lookup: CDR1 MGHDK, CDR2 SYGVNS. The CDR3 length is 14 residues. V lost 3 bases, J lost 5 bases, and 13 bases lay in between. Researchers used genomic DNA as the template to profile TCR beta VDJ and CDR3. TCRdb processed the reads anew with MiXCR; each CDR3 protein has one entry. The table shows 180,000 or so distinct CDR3 sequences, with 63% occurring only once. Whoever was chosen for sequencing had shown CD8+CD57+ cell expansion by flow cytometry.

The sequence derives from a human donor with aplastic anemia. The chain is built from TRBV25-1 and TRBJ1-2; the D gene is possibly TRBD1 (5 bases). Material: sorted CD4+, CD8+, or CD8+CD57+ T cells (not recorded which) from PBMCs. The CDR3 loop reads CASSDPGLPYGYTF. CDR3 DNA sequence: TGTGCCAGCAGTGATCCGGGACTGCCATATGGCTACACCTTC.